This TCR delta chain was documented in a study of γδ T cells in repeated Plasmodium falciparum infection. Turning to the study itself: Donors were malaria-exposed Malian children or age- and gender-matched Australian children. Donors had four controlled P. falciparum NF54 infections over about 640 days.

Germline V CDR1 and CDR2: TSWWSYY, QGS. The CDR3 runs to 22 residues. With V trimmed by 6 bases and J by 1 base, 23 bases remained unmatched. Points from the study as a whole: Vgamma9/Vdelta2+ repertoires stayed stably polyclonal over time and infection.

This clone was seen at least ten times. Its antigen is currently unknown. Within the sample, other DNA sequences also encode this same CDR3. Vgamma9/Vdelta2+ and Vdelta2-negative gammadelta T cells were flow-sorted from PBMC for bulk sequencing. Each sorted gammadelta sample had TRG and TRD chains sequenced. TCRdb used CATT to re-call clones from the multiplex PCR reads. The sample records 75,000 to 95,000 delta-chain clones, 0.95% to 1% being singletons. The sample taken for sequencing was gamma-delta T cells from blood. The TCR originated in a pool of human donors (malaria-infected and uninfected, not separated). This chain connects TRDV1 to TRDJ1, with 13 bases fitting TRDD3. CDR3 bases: TGTGCTCTTGGAAACGGGATCCCTACTGGGGGATACGAGTGGTTCCGCACCGATAAACTCATCTTT. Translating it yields CALGNGIPTGGYEWFRTDKLIF.